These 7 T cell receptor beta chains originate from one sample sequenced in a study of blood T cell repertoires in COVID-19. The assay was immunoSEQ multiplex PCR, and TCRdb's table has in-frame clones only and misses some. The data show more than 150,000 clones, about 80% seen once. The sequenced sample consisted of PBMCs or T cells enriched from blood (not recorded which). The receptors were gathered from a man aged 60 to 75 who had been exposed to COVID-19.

The CDR3: CASSLYGRPGNEQFF. DNA for the CDR3: TGTGCCAGCAGCTTGTACGGGAGGCCGGGCAATGAGCAGTTCTTC. V and J are TRBV5-8 and TRBJ2-1, with TRBD2 matching 7 bases. V lost 1 base to trimming and J lost 6 bases; unmatched junction nucleotides: 7. Germline CDR1 and CDR2: SGHTS and YDEGEE. CDR3 length: 15 residues.

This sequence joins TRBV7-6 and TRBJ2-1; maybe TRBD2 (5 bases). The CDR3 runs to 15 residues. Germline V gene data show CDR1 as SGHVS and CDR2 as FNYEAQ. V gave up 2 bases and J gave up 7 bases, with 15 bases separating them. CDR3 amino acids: CASSLMASSGNEQFF. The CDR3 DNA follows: TGTGCCAGCAGCTTAATGGCTAGCTCGGGAAATGAGCAGTTCTTC.

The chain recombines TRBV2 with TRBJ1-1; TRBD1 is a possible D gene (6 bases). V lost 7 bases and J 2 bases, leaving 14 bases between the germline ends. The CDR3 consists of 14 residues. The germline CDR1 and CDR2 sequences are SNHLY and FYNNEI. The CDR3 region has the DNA TGTGCCAGCACTCAGGGGCAGATTAACACTGAAGCTTTCTTT. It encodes CASTQGQINTEAFF.

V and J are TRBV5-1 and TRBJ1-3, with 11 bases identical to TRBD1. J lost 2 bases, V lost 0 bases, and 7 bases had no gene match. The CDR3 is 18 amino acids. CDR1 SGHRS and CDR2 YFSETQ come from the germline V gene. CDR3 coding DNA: TGCGCCAGCAGCTTGGCTGTGGGGACAGGGGGAGCTGGAAACACCATATATTTT. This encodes CASSLAVGTGGAGNTIYF.

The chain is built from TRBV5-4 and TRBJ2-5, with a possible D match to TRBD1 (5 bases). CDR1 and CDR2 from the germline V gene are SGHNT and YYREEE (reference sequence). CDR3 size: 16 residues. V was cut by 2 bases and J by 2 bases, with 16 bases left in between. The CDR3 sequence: CASSFGAGRRQETQYF. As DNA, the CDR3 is TGTGCCAGCAGCTTTGGGGCAGGTCGGCGGCAAGAGACCCAGTACTTC.

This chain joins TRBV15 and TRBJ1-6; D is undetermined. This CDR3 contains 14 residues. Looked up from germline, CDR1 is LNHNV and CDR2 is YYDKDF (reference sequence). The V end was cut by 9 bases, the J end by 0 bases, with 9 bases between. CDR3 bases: TGTGCCACTTCTGGGAGCTCCTATAATTCACCCCTCCACTTT. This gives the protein CATSGSSYNSPLHF. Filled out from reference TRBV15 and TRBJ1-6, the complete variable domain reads DAMVIQNPRYQVTQFGKPVTLSCSQTLNHNVMYWYQQKSSQAPKLLFHYYDKDFNNEADTPDNFQSRRPNTSFCFLDIRSPGLGDTAMYLCATSGSSYNSPLHFGNGTRLTVT.

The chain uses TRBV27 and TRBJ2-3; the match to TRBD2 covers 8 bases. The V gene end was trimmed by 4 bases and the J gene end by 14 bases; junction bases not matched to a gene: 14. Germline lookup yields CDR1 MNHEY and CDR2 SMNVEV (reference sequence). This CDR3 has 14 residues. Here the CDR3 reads CASSSYFLAGLSYF. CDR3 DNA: TGTGCCAGCAGTTCGTACTTCTTAGCGGGACTTTCGTATTTT.